The next 28 T cell receptor beta chains were all read from a single sample in a study of blood T cell repertoires in COVID-19. The method was immunoSEQ multiplex PCR; TCRdb's version includes in-frame clones alone and lacks a portion of them. The sample yields about 230,000 clones, 83% seen once. The sample was peripheral blood. The receptor set was obtained from a woman between 45 and 60 years old with acute or convalescent COVID-19.

This clone has only one observation. The J gene is TRBJ2-1, the V gene TRBV5-6; TRBD1 agrees at 9 bases. V trimming: 0 bases; J trimming: 12 bases; junction bases outside the gene matches: 7. Germline V gene sequence: CDR1 SGHDT, CDR2 YYEEEE. The CDR3 sequence is 14 residues long. The CDR3 DNA reads TGTGCCAGCAGCTTGGAGGGGACAGGGAGGGGGCAGTTCTTC. It encodes CASSLEGTGRGQFF.

This rearrangement joins TRBV5-1 to TRBJ2-1, with D perhaps matching TRBD2 (5 bases). Germline V CDR1 and CDR2: SGHRS, YFSETQ. This CDR3 contains 15 residues. Trimming removed 2 bases at V and 0 bases at J, with 9 bases between. The CDR3 DNA sequence: TGCGCCAGCAGCTTACTAGACCCCTCCTACAATGAGCAGTTCTTC. Protein product: CASSLLDPSYNEQFF.

V usage is TRBV11-1 and J usage is TRBJ2-1; 10 bases line up with TRBD2. The CDR3 consists of 15 residues. Germline V gene sequence: CDR1 SGHAT, CDR2 FQDESV (reference sequence). V dropped 5 bases and J dropped 7; count of bases not matched to a gene: 8. CDR3 nucleotides: TGTGCCAGCAGCCAAAGCGGGGGGGCCGGGAATGAGCAGTTCTTC. Translating gives CASSQSGGAGNEQFF.

J is TRBJ2-7 and V is TRBV10-3; 9 bases match TRBD1. V was pared by 4 bases and J by 3 bases, with 4 bases of the junction left unmatched. Germline values: CDR1 ENHRY, CDR2 SYGVKD. This CDR3 spans 14 amino acids. In DNA form, the CDR3 reads TGTGCCATCAGTGGGACAGGGGCGAACTACGAGCAGTACTTC. Translating it yields CAISGTGANYEQYF.

V and J are TRBV4-1 and TRBJ2-7; weak D call: TRBD1 (7 bases). Germline CDR1 reads MGHRA; CDR2 reads YSYEKL. This CDR3 region has 14 residues. Deletions cut 4 bases from V and 4 bases from J, with 14 bases between. DNA of the CDR3: TGCGCCAGCAGCCCCAGGGGGGCCATGTACGAGCAGTACTTC. It specifies CASSPRGAMYEQYF.

V and J are TRBV5-6 and TRBJ2-1; D is possibly TRBD2 (5 bases). Germline V lookup: CDR1 SGHDT, CDR2 YYEEEE. The V end was cut by 0 bases, the J end by 6 bases, with 7 bases between. The CDR3 covers 13 residues. CDR3 amino acids: CASSLGLANEQFF. The DNA of the CDR3 is TGTGCCAGCAGCTTGGGGCTAGCCAATGAGCAGTTCTTC.

The chain employs TRBV10-3 and TRBJ1-2; D not resolved. This CDR3 has 13 residues. Germline-derived CDR1 and CDR2 are ENHRY and SYGVKD. V lost 0 bases and J lost 7, with 9 bases in between. The CDR3, as DNA: TGTGCCATCAGTGAGTCGAACGGACTTGGCTACACCTTC. It is translated as CAISESNGLGYTF.

The rearrangement links TRBV5-1 to TRBJ1-1; D is ambiguous. CDR1 is SGHRS and CDR2 is YFSETQ in the germline V gene. The germline V and J ends were trimmed by 4 bases and 5 bases, with 12 bases remaining between them. The CDR3 is 13 residues long. The CDR3 bases are TGCGCCAGCAGCCCCAATAGAAAGACTGAAGCTTTCTTT. Translation gives CASSPNRKTEAFF.

The chain carries TRBV19 and TRBJ1-1; D is undetermined. The CDR3 length is 14 residues. The germline V gene encodes CDR1 LNHDA and CDR2 SQIVND (reference sequence). V lost 1 base, J lost 6 bases, and 12 bases lay in between. Here the CDR3 DNA reads TGTGCCAGTAGTATAGTCCTCGGAGGATCTGAAGCTTTCTTT. Protein: CASSIVLGGSEAFF. The variable domain in full, completed from reference TRBV19 and TRBJ1-1, reads DGGITQSPKYLFRKEGQNVTLSCEQNLNHDAMYWYRQDPGQGLRLIYYSQIVNDFQKGDIAEGYSVSREKKESFPLTVTSAQKNPTAFYLCASSIVLGGSEAFFGQGTRLTVV.

This clone has only one observation. The same CDR3 is also encoded by other DNA sequences in this sample. V and J are TRBV2 and TRBJ2-2; no definite D call. The CDR3 is 11 amino acids. The germline V gene encodes CDR1 SNHLY and CDR2 FYNNEI. The ends were cut back, 7 bases at V and 5 bases at J, with 5 bases in the middle. This CDR3 is CASTGTGELFF. The CDR3 region has the DNA TGTGCCAGCACAGGTACCGGGGAGCTGTTTTTT.

Comment on this clone: This sample also contains other DNA sequences that code for the same CDR3. The V gene is TRBV28, the J gene TRBJ1-6; no firm D call. This CDR3 has 15 residues. Germline CDR1 reads MDHEN; CDR2 reads SYDVKM. Trimming cost V 2 bases and J 0 bases, with 5 bases left between them. The CDR3 DNA reads TGTGCCAGCAGTTTAGCCAGCTCCTATAATTCACCCCTCCACTTT. This codes for CASSLASSYNSPLHF.

The V and J genes are TRBV3-1 (or the pseudogene TRBV3-2) and TRBJ1-4; TRBD1 might be the D (5 bases). Trimming took 0 bases from V and 8 from J, leaving 10 bases between them. Germline V gene data show CDR1 as LGHDT and CDR2 as YNNKEL (reference sequence). The CDR3 length is 14 residues. The CDR3 here is CASSQDHRGEKLFF. The CDR3 DNA is TGTGCCAGCAGCCAAGATCACCGGGGGGAAAAACTGTTTTTT.

The V call is TRBV9, the J call TRBJ1-2, with D perhaps TRBD1 (5 bases). Trimming took 3 bases from V and 0 from J, leaving 6 bases between them. The CDR3 length is 13 residues. Germline CDR1 SGDLS, CDR2 YYNGEE. Written as DNA, the CDR3 is TGTGCCAGCAGCGCAGGGTCTAACTATGGCTACACCTTC. Protein product: CASSAGSNYGYTF.

The chain uses TRBV5-1 and TRBJ1-1, with 7 nucleotides matching TRBD1. Germline V gene data show CDR1 as SGHRS and CDR2 as YFSETQ. Trimming took 2 bases from V and 13 from J; bases not matched to a gene: 8. The CDR3 spans 12 residues. CDR3 loop: CASSFITGADFF. CDR3 DNA: TGCGCCAGCAGCTTTATTACAGGGGCCGATTTCTTT.

The rearrangement uses TRBV5-1 and TRBJ2-5, with D possibly matching TRBD2 (6 bases). The CDR3 runs to 14 residues. V was pared by 3 bases and J by 3 bases, with 12 bases between. Looked up from germline, CDR1 is SGHRS and CDR2 is YFSETQ. The DNA for the CDR3 is TGCGCCAGCAGCTCGGGACTGGGTAAAGAGACCCAGTACTTC. Protein product: CASSSGLGKETQYF.

The chain has TRBV7-9 and TRBJ1-4; D is ambiguous. Germline loops: CDR1 SEHNR, CDR2 FQNEAQ (reference sequence). The V gene lost 3 bases and the J gene lost 3 bases, with 8 bases spanning the gap. The length of the CDR3 is 14 residues. The CDR3 DNA is TGTGCCAGCAGCTTTTCGGGTTCTAATGAAAAACTGTTTTTT. The encoded protein is CASSFSGSNEKLFF.

CDR3 nucleotides: TGTGCCAGCAGCTTAGAGGCGGAGGCGTCACCCCTCCACTTT. Translating gives CASSLEAEASPLHF. V is TRBV7-9 and J is TRBJ1-6, with D unresolved. The CDR3 runs 14 residues. Deletions cut 1 base from V and 10 bases from J, with 11 bases between. Germline CDR1 is SEHNR and CDR2 is FQNEAQ (reference sequence). Combining the CDR3 with reference TRBV7-9 and TRBJ1-6 gives the whole variable domain DTGVSQNPRHKITKRGQNVTFRCDPISEHNRLYWYRQTLGQGPEFLTYFQNEAQLEKSRLLSDRFSAERPKGSFSTLEIQRTEQGDSAMYLCASSLEAEASPLHFGNGTRLTVT.

This clone was counted a few times. V and J are TRBV7-9 and TRBJ1-6, with 10 bases identical to TRBD1. The CDR3 runs to 16 residues. Per the germline V gene, CDR1 is SEHNR and CDR2 is FQNEAQ (reference sequence). V was pared by 5 bases and J by 6 bases, with 7 bases of the junction left unmatched. CDR3 amino acids: CASSELGTGVNSPLHF. CDR3 coding DNA: TGTGCCAGCAGCGAACTCGGGACAGGGGTTAATTCACCCCTCCACTTT.

The chain employs TRBV7-2 and TRBJ2-1, with TRBD1 matching 9 bases. Germline trimming cut 4 bases from V and 16 bases from J; bases unmatched to any gene: 11. CDR1 SGHTA and CDR2 FQGNSA come from the germline V gene. The CDR3 runs 13 residues. This CDR3 reads CASSSRPRDRDFF. Here the CDR3 DNA reads TGTGCCAGCAGCTCAAGGCCCCGGGACAGGGACTTCTTC.

V usage is TRBV7-2 and J usage is TRBJ2-3, with D possibly matching TRBD1 (6 bases). Germline CDR1 reads SGHTA; CDR2 reads FQGNSA. CDR3 length: 12 amino acids. Trimming shortened V by 6 bases and J by 4 bases, and 8 bases separated the two germline ends. CDR3 protein: CASRGAPDTQYF. CDR3 nucleotide sequence: TGTGCCAGCAGGGGGGCCCCAGATACGCAGTATTTT.

V usage is TRBV3-1 (or the pseudogene TRBV3-2) and J usage is TRBJ1-2; D is unresolved. Trimming shortened V by 3 bases and J by 4 bases, and 6 bases separated the two germline ends. The CDR3 contains 12 residues. Germline V lookup: CDR1 LGHDT, CDR2 YNNKEL (reference sequence). DNA for the CDR3: TGTGCCAGCAGCCAGAGTACCTATGGCTACACCTTC. This encodes CASSQSTYGYTF.

The CDR3 protein is CASSPTVGGNQPQHF. For the CDR3, the DNA is TGCGCCAGCAGCCCTACCGTAGGGGGAAATCAGCCCCAGCATTTT. The chain combines TRBV5-1 with TRBJ1-5, with D possibly TRBD1 on 6 matching bases. This CDR3 has 15 amino acids. Germline loops: CDR1 SGHRS, CDR2 YFSETQ. V was clipped by 4 bases and J by 4 bases, with 15 bases between them.

The genes are TRBV28 and TRBJ2-2; 11 bases are a match to TRBD2. Per the germline V gene, CDR1 is MDHEN and CDR2 is SYDVKM. This CDR3 contains 19 residues. V lost 6 bases to trimming and J lost 4 bases; unmatched junction nucleotides: 16. CDR3 loop: CASRRREILAGVGTGELFF. CDR3 DNA sequence: TGTGCCAGCAGGCGACGCGAGATACTAGCGGGGGTAGGCACCGGGGAGCTGTTTTTT.

J is TRBJ1-1 and V is TRBV3-1 (or the pseudogene TRBV3-2); D is unresolved. Germline V gene sequence: CDR1 LGHDT, CDR2 YNNKEL (reference sequence). The CDR3 is 13 residues long. With 1 base removed from V and 7 bases from J, the gap between germline ends came to 10 bases. The CDR3 loop is CASSQGGKIEAFF. CDR3 nucleotide sequence: TGTGCCAGCAGCCAAGGCGGAAAGATTGAAGCTTTCTTT.

Turning to this clone: One end of the junction does not line up with germline, which may come from a read error. J is TRBJ2-5 and V is TRBV5-1; 12 bases fit TRBD2. Germline V gene data show CDR1 as SGHRS and CDR2 as YFSETQ. This CDR3 is 15 amino acids long. This CDR3 is CASSLGTSGPETQYF. The CDR3 DNA follows: TGCGCCAGCAGTTTGGGGACTAGCGGGCCGGAGACCCAGTACTTC.

The V and J genes are TRBV6-6 and TRBJ1-1, with D perhaps TRBD1 (6 bases). This CDR3 has 14 residues. V lost 7 bases to trimming and J lost 2 bases, with 14 bases between them. In germline, CDR1 is MNHNY, CDR2 SVGAGI (reference sequence). The CDR3 protein is CASIPQGPNTEAFF. CDR3 nucleotides: TGTGCCAGCATCCCTCAGGGGCCCAACACTGAAGCTTTCTTT.

This sequence joins TRBV5-6 and TRBJ2-7, with 8 bases fitting TRBD1. With V trimmed by 9 bases and J by 3 bases, 11 bases remained unmatched. Per germline, CDR1 SGHDT and CDR2 YYEEEE. The CDR3 loop spans 14 amino acids. In DNA form, the CDR3 reads TGTGCCACCCTAAAGACAGGGGAGGACTACGAGCAGTACTTC. Translating it yields CATLKTGEDYEQYF.

V gene TRBV7-9 combines with J gene TRBJ2-1, with 7 nucleotides matching TRBD1. This CDR3 has 14 residues. The V gene end was trimmed by 8 bases and the J gene end by 2 bases; junction bases not matched to a gene: 6. Germline V gives CDR1 SEHNR, CDR2 FQNEAQ (reference sequence). CDR3 coding DNA: TGTGCCAGCGACCCGGGACAGACCTACAATGAGCAGTTCTTC. Translated: CASDPGQTYNEQFF.